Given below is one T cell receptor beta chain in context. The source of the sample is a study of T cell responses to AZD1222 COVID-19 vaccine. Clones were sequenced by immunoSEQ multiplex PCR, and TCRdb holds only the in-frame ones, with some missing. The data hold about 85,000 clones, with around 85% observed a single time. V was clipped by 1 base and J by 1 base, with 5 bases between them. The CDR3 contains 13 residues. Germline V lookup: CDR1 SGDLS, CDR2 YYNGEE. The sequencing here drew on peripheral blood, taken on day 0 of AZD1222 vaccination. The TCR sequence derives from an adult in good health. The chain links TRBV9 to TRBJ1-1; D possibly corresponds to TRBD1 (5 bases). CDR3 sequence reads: CASSVQGNTEAFF. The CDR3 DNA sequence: TGTGCCAGCAGCGTACAGGGGAACACTGAAGCTTTCTTT.